These T cell receptor beta chains were read from a single sample in a study of CD39 and CD103 CD8 tumor-infiltrating T cells. The assay was immunoSEQ multiplex PCR, and TCRdb's table has in-frame clones only and misses some. The repertoire consists of a few thousand clones, with more than 55% occurring once and the leading ten covering 12%. The material sequenced was CD8+ T cells sorted from blood. All receptors come from a human donor with head and neck squamous cell carcinoma. The CDR3 runs from the conserved cysteine through the conserved F or W. D genes are given only for firm matches. Size is omitted from some rows. Given values are once, few, many or a class for expanded clones.

J	V	size	D	DNA	CDR3
TRBJ2-5	TRBV11-2	few	.	TGTGCCAGCAGCCACCTCGGGGAGACCCAGTACTTC	CASSHLGETQYF
TRBJ2-7	TRBV4-2	.	TRBD2	TGTGCCAGCAGCCAAGAACCCTCTAAGACTAGCGGGGTTTACGAGCAGTACTTC	CASSQEPSKTSGVYEQYF
TRBJ1-1	TRBV30	few	.	TGTGCCTGGAGTGAAGGGGCACCGAACACTGAAGCTTTCTTT	CAWSEGAPNTEAFF
TRBJ2-3	TRBV27	.	TRBD2	TGTGCCAGCAGTCGGCTTGGGACTAGCGGCCTCACAGATACGCAGTATTTT	CASSRLGTSGLTDTQYF
TRBJ2-3	TRBV6-4	.	TRBD2	TGTGCCAGCAGTGACCAGGGCGGGGGGGCCGCAGATACGCAGTATTTT	CASSDQGGGAADTQYF
TRBJ2-1	TRBV30	.	TRBD2	TGTGCCCTGGACATGGAGCGGGGGCTTTACAATGAGCAGTTCTTC	CALDMERGLYNEQFF
TRBJ2-7	TRBV30	few	.	TGTGCCTGGAGTACATCCGGGACACGGACCAACGAGCAGTACTTC	CAWSTSGTRTNEQYF
TRBJ2-6	TRBV13	.	.	TGTGCCAGCAGCTTAGAGGTAGGGCGGGATCCACGACTTTCTGGGGCCAACGTCCTGACTTTC	CASSLEVGRDPRLSGANVLTF
TRBJ2-3	TRBV5-1	once	.	TGCGCCAGCAGGGGCGCATCCGGGAGCTCGGATACGCAGTATTTT	CASRGASGSSDTQYF
TRBJ2-5	TRBV6-1	.	TRBD2	TGTGCCAGCAGCCCCGTAGCGGGGACCGTTGAGACCCAGTACTTC	CASSPVAGTVETQYF
TRBJ2-3	TRBV6-1	.	TRBD2	TGTGCCAGCAGTGAAGTTAGCGGGGGGGCAGATACGCAGTATTTT	CASSEVSGGADTQYF
TRBJ2-3	TRBV7-9	.	TRBD2	TGTGCCAGCAGCCCCACCGGGACTAGAGAAACAGATACGCAGTATTTT	CASSPTGTRETDTQYF
TRBJ2-6	TRBV6-1	.	.	TGTGCCTCCGAGGCCAGCCCAGAGGCCAACGTCCTGACTTTC	CASEASPEANVLTF
TRBJ2-5	TRBV6-1	.	TRBD2	TGTGCCAGCAGTGAAGCGGCGGGGGGGCCAGAGACCCAGTACTTC	CASSEAAGGPETQYF
TRBJ2-1	TRBV6-1	.	TRBD2	TGTGCCAGCAGTGATCCAGCGGGGGGGCTAGACAATGAGCAGTTCTTC	CASSDPAGGLDNEQFF
TRBJ2-5	TRBV19	.	TRBD1	TGTGCCAGTAGTAGGGACAGGGACCAAGAGACCCAGTACTTC	CASSRDRDQETQYF
TRBJ2-1	TRBV2	.	.	TGTGCCAGCAGTTATCCCGGGACACCTAACAATGAGCAGTTCTTC	CASSYPGTPNNEQFF
TRBJ2-7	TRBV28	once	TRBD1	TGTGCCAGCAGTCCACAGGGGGTAGAGCAGTACTTC	CASSPQGVEQYF
TRBJ2-7	TRBV7-5	.	.	TGTGCCAGAAGCCCACCAACAGGGAACGCCTACGAGCAGTACTTC	CARSPPTGNAYEQYF
TRBJ2-3	TRBV6-4	few	TRBD1	TGTGCCAGCAGTGCCGACAGGGGCGGCACAGATACGCAGTATTTT	CASSADRGGTDTQYF
TRBJ2-3	TRBV4-3	few	TRBD2	TGCGCCAGCAGCCAAGACGGGGGGGCCGGAGATACGCAGTATTTT	CASSQDGGAGDTQYF
TRBJ1-2	TRBV4-3	.	.	TGCGCCAGCAGCCGGACCACAGGGCACTATGGCTACACCTTC	CASSRTTGHYGYTF
TRBJ1-6	TRBV19	.	TRBD1	TGTGCCAGTAGTACTCGACAGGGCTTTAATTCACCCCTCCACTTT	CASSTRQGFNSPLHF
TRBJ1-6	TRBV7-2	.	.	TGTGCCAGCAGCTTACATCTCGCGGCACGCGAGAATTCACCCCTCCACTTT	CASSLHLAARENSPLHF
TRBJ2-7	TRBV29-1	.	.	TGCAGCGTAGGACGGCCCAGGGGCGAGCAGTACTTC	CSVGRPRGEQYF
TRBJ1-6	TRBV5-1	.	.	TGCGCCAGCAGCTTTGTGGAGGAGAGTTCACCCCTCCACTTT	CASSFVEESSPLHF
TRBJ1-2	TRBV27	.	.	TGTGCCAGCAGTACCACAGGGAACTATGGCTACACCTTC	CASSTTGNYGYTF
TRBJ1-6	TRBV7-9	medium-sized	TRBD1	TGTGCCAGCAGCTCGGGACAGCAGAGGGCAATTCTCCACTTT	CASSSGQQRAILHF
TRBJ1-3	TRBV7-9	.	.	TGTGCCAGCAGCGCGACAGAGATAAACACCATATATTTT	CASSATEINTIYF
TRBJ1-5	TRBV19	.	.	TGTGCCAGTAGTATAGGGGCCCCAAATCAGCCCCAGCATTTT	CASSIGAPNQPQHF
TRBJ2-1	TRBV6-4	.	TRBD1	TGTGCCAGCAGTGACCAGACAGGGATAGGGAATGAGCAGTTCTTC	CASSDQTGIGNEQFF
TRBJ2-5	TRBV19	few	TRBD1	TGTGCCAGTAGTATAGGGGACAGGGGCCAAGAGACCCAGTACTTC	CASSIGDRGQETQYF
TRBJ2-6	TRBV27	.	.	TGTGCCAGCAGTTATGAGAGCTCTGGGGCCAACGTCCTGACTTTC	CASSYESSGANVLTF
TRBJ1-2	TRBV30	.	TRBD1	TGTGCCTGGAGTCCGGGACAGGCTAATGGCTACACCTTC	CAWSPGQANGYTF
TRBJ2-3	TRBV6-4	.	.	TGTGCCAGCAGTGACGGGGGGGCTAGCACAGATACGCAGTATTTT	CASSDGGASTDTQYF
TRBJ1-2	TRBV7-6	.	TRBD1	TGTGCCAGCAGCTTAGGCAGGGGGAGCGACTATGGCTACACCTTC	CASSLGRGSDYGYTF
TRBJ1-2	TRBV2	few	.	TGTGCCAGCAGTGATTCAGGGATTTATGGCTACACCTTC	CASSDSGIYGYTF
TRBJ2-7	TRBV11-2	few	.	TGTGCCAGCAGCTTAGAACAGGGCTACGAGCAGTACTTC	CASSLEQGYEQYF
TRBJ2-5	TRBV30	.	.	TGTGCCTGGAGTATTGACAGAGAGACCCAGTACTTC	CAWSIDRETQYF
TRBJ2-3	TRBV6-4	.	.	TGTGCCAGCAGTGACCTCAGCACAGATACGCAGTATTTT	CASSDLSTDTQYF
TRBJ2-1	TRBV7-9	few	.	TGTGCCAGCAGCTTGGTCCCTAGCGAAGCTTACAATGAGCAGTTCTTC	CASSLVPSEAYNEQFF
TRBJ1-1	TRBV11-2	medium-sized	TRBD1	TGTGCCAGCAGCGCCACGAAGGGACAGGGCAACACTGAAGCTTTCTTT	CASSATKGQGNTEAFF
TRBJ2-7	TRBV7-6	.	TRBD1	TGTGCCAGCAGCTTAGAAATGCAGGGGGCCTACGAGCAGTACTTC	CASSLEMQGAYEQYF
TRBJ1-1	TRBV27	.	.	TGTGCCAGCAGTCCAGGGGTGAACACTGAAGCTTTCTTT	CASSPGVNTEAFF
TRBJ1-2	TRBV5-4	.	TRBD1	TGTGCCAGCAGCCAAGGACAGGGGAATGTCTATGGCTACACCTTC	CASSQGQGNVYGYTF